The rows below give T cell receptor beta chains drawn from one sample of a study of blood T cell repertoires in COVID-19. Using immunoSEQ multiplex PCR, the repertoire was profiled, and TCRdb retains in-frame clones only, with some absent. The sample records approximately 200,000 clones, around 84% being singletons. The sample taken for sequencing was peripheral blood. The receptors derive from a woman aged 80 or over with COVID-19, enrolled during active disease. The CDR3 runs from the conserved cysteine through the conserved F or W. A D gene is named only where the DNA matches it firmly. Rows may omit the clone size; those that give it use once, few, many or a size class.

cdr3_length	v_call	clone_size	j_call	d_call	cdr3_aa	cdr3_nt
15	TRBV28	once	TRBJ2-7	TRBD2	CASTPTSGVSSEQYF	TGTGCCAGCACCCCGACTAGCGGGGTTTCAAGCGAGCAGTACTTC
14	TRBV9	.	TRBJ2-5	.	CASSQTGIQETQYF	TGTGCCAGCAGCCAGACCGGGATCCAAGAGACCCAGTACTTC
16	TRBV27	.	TRBJ2-5	TRBD1	CASSFGTGGLQETQYF	TGTGCCAGCAGTTTTGGGACAGGGGGACTTCAAGAGACCCAGTACTTC
14	TRBV5-4	.	TRBJ2-5	TRBD2	CASSFSGGAETQYF	TGTGCCAGCAGCTTTAGCGGGGGGGCTGAGACCCAGTACTTC
14	TRBV9	.	TRBJ2-5	.	CASSPSSGFATQYF	TGTGCCAGCAGCCCCTCATCGGGATTCGCGACCCAGTACTTC
18	TRBV10-3	.	TRBJ2-5	TRBD1	CAISGSPGQGSRGETQYF	TGTGCCATCAGTGGATCCCCGGGACAGGGGAGTAGAGGAGAGACCCAGTACTTC
12	TRBV29-1	.	TRBJ1-5	.	CSVAGFGQPQHF	TGCAGCGTTGCTGGGTTCGGGCAGCCCCAGCATTTT
15	TRBV2	.	TRBJ1-1	.	CASSAGRGWGTEAFF	TGTGCCAGCAGTGCAGGGAGGGGATGGGGCACTGAAGCTTTCTTT
14	TRBV7-9	.	TRBJ1-3	.	CATKAEVSGNTIYF	TGTGCCACCAAAGCGGAGGTCTCTGGAAACACCATATATTTT
15	TRBV7-2	.	TRBJ1-2	.	CASSPTIGAIYGYTF	TGTGCCAGCAGCCCTACGATAGGGGCCATCTATGGCTACACCTTC
17	TRBV19	.	TRBJ1-5	TRBD1	CASSIQDRPYSNQPQHF	TGTGCCAGTAGTATCCAGGACAGGCCTTATAGCAATCAGCCCCAGCATTTT
15	TRBV7-2	once	TRBJ1-6	TRBD1	CASSLGQGRNSPLHF	TGTGCCAGCAGCTTGGGACAGGGGAGGAATTCACCCCTCCACTTT
13	TRBV11-1	.	TRBJ2-7	.	CASSPTRRGEQYF	TGTGCCAGCAGCCCTACCCGCAGAGGCGAGCAGTACTTC
18	TRBV24-1	.	TRBJ2-1	TRBD2	CATSDPKLAGGSYNEQFF	TGTGCCACCAGTGATCCGAAACTAGCGGGGGGCTCCTACAATGAGCAGTTCTTC
14	TRBV10-3	.	TRBJ2-5	TRBD1	CAISEQGAGETQYF	TGTGCCATCAGCGAGCAGGGGGCCGGTGAGACCCAGTACTTC
11	TRBV6-5	.	TRBJ1-2	.	CASSSPSGYTF	TGTGCCAGCAGCTCCCCTTCTGGCTACACCTTC
16	TRBV6-5	few	TRBJ2-2	.	CASSYSGGRGTGELFF	TGTGCCAGCAGTTACTCCGGGGGAAGGGGCACCGGGGAGCTGTTTTTT
13	TRBV2	.	TRBJ2-7	.	CASSGQSSYEQYF	TGTGCCAGCAGTGGACAGAGCTCCTACGAGCAGTACTTC
15	TRBV5-1	.	TRBJ2-1	TRBD2	CASSLASGGRNEQFF	TGCGCCAGCAGCTTGGCTAGCGGGGGGAGAAATGAGCAGTTCTTC
15	TRBV7-2	.	TRBJ1-2	.	CASSLGHGSNYGYTF	TGTGCCAGCAGCTTAGGGCACGGGTCTAACTATGGCTACACCTTC
15	TRBV28	.	TRBJ2-6	TRBD1	CASRGQGAGANVLTF	TGTGCCAGCAGGGGACAGGGGGCTGGGGCCAACGTCCTGACTTTC
13	TRBV6-4	.	TRBJ1-4	.	CASSVGGNEKLFF	TGTGCCAGCAGTGTTGGCGGTAATGAAAAACTGTTTTTT
14	TRBV15	.	TRBJ1-6	TRBD1	CATSRETGFSPLHF	TGTGCCACCAGCAGAGAGACAGGGTTTTCACCCCTCCACTTT
15	TRBV5-4	.	TRBJ2-5	TRBD1	CASSSTGQGRETQYF	TGTGCCAGCAGCTCGACGGGACAGGGTAGAGAGACCCAGTACTTC
16	TRBV7-9	.	TRBJ2-2	TRBD1	CASSASARGQSGELFF	TGTGCCAGCAGCGCGAGCGCCAGGGGGCAGAGCGGGGAGCTGTTTTTT
16	TRBV7-9	.	TRBJ1-4	TRBD1	CASRTDPGQGYEKLFF	TGTGCCAGCCGAACCGATCCGGGACAGGGGTACGAAAAACTGTTTTTT
16	TRBV7-3	.	TRBJ2-5	.	CASSPTGRNTRETQYF	TGTGCCAGCAGTCCCACCGGCAGGAATACCCGAGAGACCCAGTACTTC
15	TRBV7-2	.	TRBJ1-1	.	CASSLYVGGGTEAFF	TGTGCCAGCAGCTTATATGTGGGAGGGGGCACTGAAGCTTTCTTT
14	TRBV29-1	.	TRBJ1-2	TRBD1	CSIDTGTGGNGYTF	TGCAGCATAGACACCGGGACAGGGGGAAATGGCTACACCTTC
14	TRBV27	.	TRBJ1-1	.	CASVPGTFGSEAFF	TGTGCCAGCGTCCCCGGGACATTTGGCTCGGAAGCTTTCTTT
15	TRBV11-2	.	TRBJ2-2	TRBD1	CASSPGTGYTGELFF	TGTGCCAGCAGCCCCGGGACAGGGTACACCGGGGAGCTGTTTTTT
13	TRBV19	.	TRBJ1-2	.	CASSVQTDYGYTF	TGTGCCAGTAGTGTGCAGACTGACTATGGCTACACCTTC
16	TRBV5-4	.	TRBJ1-2	.	CASSLGGDISNYGYTF	TGTGCCAGCAGCTTGGGTGGGGACATTTCTAACTATGGCTACACCTTC
14	TRBV28	.	TRBJ2-7	TRBD1	CASSLPGGAYEQYF	TGTGCCAGCAGTTTGCCAGGGGGCGCCTACGAGCAGTACTTC
16	TRBV7-2	once	TRBJ2-6	.	CASSPWTASGANVLTF	TGTGCCAGCAGCCCGTGGACAGCCTCTGGGGCCAACGTCCTGACTTTC
15	TRBV7-9	few	TRBJ1-4	.	CASSPPGGWNEKLFF	TGTGCCAGCAGCCCCCCGGGGGGGTGGAATGAAAAACTGTTTTTT
12	TRBV4-3	.	TRBJ2-1	.	CASSHGAGEQFF	TGCGCCAGCAGCCATGGGGCGGGGGAGCAGTTCTTC
16	TRBV10-3	.	TRBJ1-5	TRBD1	CAISESGTGSNQPQHF	TGTGCCATCAGTGAGTCCGGGACAGGCAGCAATCAGCCCCAGCATTTT
16	TRBV16	.	TRBJ1-4	TRBD1	CASSQNPGQGNEKLFF	TGTGCCAGCAGCCAAAACCCGGGACAGGGGAATGAAAAACTGTTTTTT
13	TRBV2	.	TRBJ1-2	.	CASSVGEDYGYTF	TGTGCCAGCAGTGTAGGTGAGGACTATGGCTACACCTTC
15	TRBV6-5	.	TRBJ1-2	TRBD1	CASSPPKGADYGYTF	TGTGCCAGCAGTCCCCCAAAGGGGGCTGACTATGGCTACACCTTC
14	TRBV6-6	.	TRBJ1-2	TRBD1	CASSQGQGFYGYTF	TGTGCCAGCAGCCAGGGACAGGGATTTTATGGCTACACCTTC
13	TRBV5-4	.	TRBJ1-2	TRBD1	CASSRDRAQGYTF	TGTGCCAGCAGCCGTGACAGGGCGCAGGGCTACACCTTC
14	TRBV11-2	.	TRBJ2-1	.	CASSSGRAYNEQFF	TGTGCCAGCAGCTCAGGCAGGGCTTACAATGAGCAGTTCTTC
13	TRBV10-3	.	TRBJ2-3	.	CAISSGITDTQYF	TGTGCCATCAGTTCTGGCATCACAGATACGCAGTATTTT
13	TRBV5-6	.	TRBJ1-2	TRBD1	CASSWGQASSYTF	TGTGCCAGCAGCTGGGGACAGGCGTCGAGCTACACCTTC
13	TRBV7-2	.	TRBJ1-1	.	CASSRDRYTEAFF	TGTGCCAGCAGCCGCGACAGATACACTGAAGCTTTCTTT
14	TRBV2	.	TRBJ1-1	.	CASSEARHLSQAFF	TGTGCCAGCAGTGAAGCGCGACATCTATCCCAAGCTTTCTTT
15	TRBV5-6	once	TRBJ2-3	.	CASSGRHTTGDTQYF	TGTGCCAGCAGCGGGCGCCATACAACCGGAGATACGCAGTATTTT
14	TRBV6-5	few	TRBJ1-2	TRBD1	CASRTDRGPNGYTF	TGTGCCAGCAGAACCGACAGGGGACCTAATGGCTACACCTTC
13	TRBV7-2	.	TRBJ1-2	.	CASHAGSGYGYTF	TGTGCCAGCCACGCCGGGAGCGGCTATGGCTACACCTTC
10	TRBV5-8	.	TRBJ1-6	.	CASSLGPLHF	TGTGCCAGCAGCCTAGGACCCCTCCACTTT
14	TRBV11-3	.	TRBJ2-3	.	CASSPGLSTDTQYF	TGTGCCAGCAGCCCAGGACTGAGCACAGATACGCAGTATTTT
15	TRBV27	.	TRBJ2-3	.	CASSLADKRGDTQYF	TGTGCCAGCAGTTTAGCAGATAAACGGGGAGATACGCAGTATTTT
14	TRBV2	.	TRBJ1-5	TRBD1	CASKDRVLGQPQHF	TGTGCCAGCAAGGACAGGGTGCTAGGACAGCCCCAGCATTTT
13	TRBV6-5	.	TRBJ2-7	.	CASRKPGSYEQYF	TGTGCCAGTCGCAAACCCGGGTCCTACGAGCAGTACTTC
15	TRBV28	.	TRBJ2-5	.	CASSLSRTVQETQYF	TGTGCCAGCAGTTTATCAAGGACAGTACAAGAGACCCAGTACTTC
13	TRBV5-1	.	TRBJ1-2	.	CASSSLEADGYTF	TGCGCCAGCAGCTCCCTTGAGGCAGATGGCTACACCTTC
14	TRBV30	.	TRBJ1-2	TRBD1	CAWSEGTGKGGYTF	TGTGCCTGGAGTGAAGGGACAGGGAAGGGTGGCTACACCTTC